This T cell receptor (beta chain) appears in the sequencing data of a study of blood T cell repertoires in COVID-19. As for the study in general: T cells, B-cell-depleted T cells, or PBMCs supplied cDNA or gDNA.

V lost 7 bases, J lost 5 bases, and 14 bases lay in between. Germline V lookup: CDR1 SNHLY, CDR2 FYNNEI. The CDR3 runs 14 residues. How the authors handled the data: Counts of nucleated cells, estimated from reference gene primer amplification, were obtained. Measured with immunoSEQ multiplex PCR; TCRdb has only the in-frame clones, and not every one. V and J calls plus clone size are reproduced from that table; the DNA served to infer D and trimming. The sample holds roughly 120,000 clones, around nine tenths seen once. The chain recombines TRBV2 with TRBJ1-4; D is ambiguous. The sequence came from a woman aged 45-65 years with active or convalescent COVID-19. The sample was peripheral blood. CDR3 residues: CASIRDEGNEKLFF. The CDR3 DNA reads as TGTGCCAGCATACGTGATGAGGGAAATGAAAAACTGTTTTTT.